Listed below are T cell receptor beta chains from one sample, sequenced in a study of blood T cell repertoires in COVID-19. Assay: immunoSEQ multiplex PCR; the TCRdb copy retains only in-frame clones and omits some. The profile covers a few hundred thousand clones, with about 90% appearing a single time and 2.5% to 3.5% taken by the ten largest. Material for sequencing was PBMCs or T cells enriched from blood (not recorded which). All receptors come from a woman in her twenties or thirties who had recovered from COVID-19. CDR3s include the opening cysteine and the closing phenylalanine or tryptophan. The D gene is left open where the match is weak. Clone size is stated in some rows and not others, as once, few, many or a class when expanded.

J,V,D,size,DNA,CDR3
TRBJ1-4,TRBV5-1,TRBD1,.,TGCGCCAGCAGCTTGCAAGGACAGGGGGCAGAAAAACTGTTTTTT,CASSLQGQGAEKLFF
TRBJ2-7,TRBV7-8,TRBD2,.,TGTGCCAGCAGCTTACTAGGGGCGGGGGGTCACGAGCAGTACTTC,CASSLLGAGGHEQYF
TRBJ2-7,TRBV29-1,TRBD1,.,TGCAGCGCCCAGGACAGGGTCTTCGAGCAGTACTTC,CSAQDRVFEQYF
TRBJ2-7,TRBV29-1,.,once,TGCAGCGTTGCCCAAAACAGGGACTCCTACGAGCAGTACTTC,CSVAQNRDSYEQYF
TRBJ1-3,TRBV9,.,.,TGTGCCAGCAGCGCAGGACAGATCTCTGGAAACACCATATATTTT,CASSAGQISGNTIYF
TRBJ1-2,TRBV15,TRBD1,few,TGTGCCACCAGCCCGCGTGGACAGGGTACAGGCTACACCTTC,CATSPRGQGTGYTF
TRBJ1-5,TRBV7-9,TRBD1,.,TGTGCCAGCAGCATCGGGACAGGGGGGAGCAATCAGCCCCAGCATTTT,CASSIGTGGSNQPQHF
TRBJ2-2,TRBV5-1,.,few,TGCGCCAGCAGCTTGGAACAGTACTACACCGGGGAGCTGTTTTTT,CASSLEQYYTGELFF
TRBJ2-2,TRBV12-2,.,.,TGTGCAAGTCGCTTAGGACTAGCGGGGGATTCGAACACCGGGGAGCTGTTTTTT,CASRLGLAGDSNTGELFF
TRBJ2-7,TRBV6-5,.,few,TGTGCCAGCAGTTACTCCCCCAACTCCTACGAGCAGTACTTC,CASSYSPNSYEQYF
TRBJ1-2,TRBV5-6,.,.,TGTGCCAGCAGCCTAGACAGAGACTATGGCTACACCTTC,CASSLDRDYGYTF
TRBJ2-7,TRBV3-1/TRBV3-2,TRBD2,.,TGTGCCAGCAGCCAAGAAGGACTAGCGGGGTACGAGCAGTACTTC,CASSQEGLAGYEQYF
TRBJ2-7,TRBV29-1,.,.,TGCAGCGTTGAGAACGGGTACGAGCAGTACTTC,CSVENGYEQYF
TRBJ2-7,TRBV7-9,TRBD1,.,TGTGCCAGCAGCCTTTTGGACAGGGGAAACGAGCAGTACTTC,CASSLLDRGNEQYF
TRBJ2-1,TRBV3-1/TRBV3-2,.,.,TGTGCCAGCAGCCAAGGCGGGTGGGTTCAGCAGTTCTTC,CASSQGGWVQQFF
TRBJ1-2,TRBV2,.,.,TGTGCCAGCGGCCAAGACGTTGGAGGTGGCTACACCTTC,CASGQDVGGGYTF
TRBJ1-1,TRBV5-1,TRBD1,.,TGCGCCAGCACCCGCAGGGGGCAGGACACTGAAGCTTTCTTT,CASTRRGQDTEAFF
TRBJ2-1,TRBV5-1,TRBD2,.,TGCGCCAGCAGCTTAGAAGCGGGAGACTACAATGAGCAGTTCTTC,CASSLEAGDYNEQFF
TRBJ2-1,TRBV15,.,once,TGTGCCACCAGCAGGGTTATCCGGCGGGGGCCCTCCTACAATGAGCAGTTCTTC,CATSRVIRRGPSYNEQFF
TRBJ1-4,TRBV27,TRBD1,.,TGTGCCAGTAGGGGGCAGGGGAGTGAAAAACTGTTTTTT,CASRGQGSEKLFF
TRBJ1-1,TRBV4-1,.,few,TGCGCCAGCAGCCACATTTGGGAACAGGGCCCTCCGGAAGCTTTCTTT,CASSHIWEQGPPEAFF
TRBJ2-1,TRBV28,TRBD2,.,TGTGCCAGCAGTAGCGCGGGACTAGCGGGAGGGACGGCCTACAATGAGCAGTTCTTC,CASSSAGLAGGTAYNEQFF
TRBJ1-6,TRBV11-2,TRBD1,.,TGTGCCAGCAGCTTCTTTCGTGGGACAGGGTATTCACCCCTCCACTTT,CASSFFRGTGYSPLHF
TRBJ1-2,TRBV7-9,TRBD1,.,TGTGCCAGCAGCTTTGGCGACAGGGGTGTGGGCTACACCTTC,CASSFGDRGVGYTF
TRBJ2-3,TRBV6-2/TRBV6-3,.,.,TGTGCCAGCAGTGCGACAGTAATAGATACGCAGTATTTT,CASSATVIDTQYF
TRBJ1-5,TRBV18,.,.,TGTGCCAGCTCAAGCGGGGGGTATAGCAATCAGCCCCAGCATTTT,CASSSGGYSNQPQHF
TRBJ2-5,TRBV7-9,.,many,TGTGCCAGCAGCTCCACAGGGAGGGCTCAAGAGACCCAGTACTTC,CASSSTGRAQETQYF
TRBJ1-1,TRBV30,TRBD1,.,TGTGCCTGGAGTGGCGGGACAGGGGGCGGGAACACTGAAGCTTTCTTT,CAWSGGTGGGNTEAFF
TRBJ2-3,TRBV28,.,.,TGTGCCAGCAGGGACCTAGCGAGCACAGATACGCAGTATTTT,CASRDLASTDTQYF
TRBJ2-3,TRBV19,.,.,TGTGCCAGTAGGGCCGGACAAACCACAGATACGCAGTATTTT,CASRAGQTTDTQYF
TRBJ1-1,TRBV3-1/TRBV3-2,.,.,TGTGCCAGCAGCGAGAAACCGAACACTGAAGCTTTCTTT,CASSEKPNTEAFF
TRBJ2-7,TRBV5-1,TRBD2,.,TGCGCCAGCAGCCCGAGCGGGAGCTCCTACGAGCAGTACTTC,CASSPSGSSYEQYF
TRBJ1-2,TRBV27,TRBD1,.,TGTGCCAGCAGTCCTGGACAGGGGGCGCCCCTTAACTATGGCTACACCTTC,CASSPGQGAPLNYGYTF
TRBJ2-5,TRBV7-2,.,.,TGTGCCAGCAGCCCCACACGGGGGGCCGGGGACTTC,CASSPTRGAGDF
TRBJ2-7,TRBV5-1,.,.,TGCGCCAGCAGCCAAACAGGGTTCTCCTACGAGCAGTACTTC,CASSQTGFSYEQYF
TRBJ1-1,TRBV4-1,.,.,TGCGCCAGCAGCCAAAGGACAATAATGAACACTGAAGCTTTCTTT,CASSQRTIMNTEAFF
TRBJ2-7,TRBV19,TRBD1,once,TGTGCCAGTAGTATAGGGGGACAGCCCTCCTACGAGCAGTACTTC,CASSIGGQPSYEQYF
TRBJ1-5,TRBV6-1,TRBD1,.,TGTGCCAGCAGTGAGGACAGGGGGAGACATGAGCATTTT,CASSEDRGRHEHF
TRBJ2-7,TRBV28,TRBD1,few,TGTGCCAGCAGTACCCAGACAGGGACGAAGGGGTACGAGCAGTACTTC,CASSTQTGTKGYEQYF
TRBJ2-7,TRBV28,.,few,TGTGCCAGCAGTTTAAGTAGCGGTCGCTCCTACGAGCAGTACTTC,CASSLSSGRSYEQYF
TRBJ1-2,TRBV25-1,.,.,TGTGCCAGCAGTTCCGGACAGAGATATGGCTACACCTTC,CASSSGQRYGYTF
TRBJ1-1,TRBV3-1/TRBV3-2,.,once,TGTGCCAGCAGCCAAGGTGGGGGCGTTGAAGCTTTCTTT,CASSQGGGVEAFF
TRBJ2-5,TRBV13,.,.,TGTGCCAGCAGATTGTTGGAGTACGGAGGAGAGACCCAGTACTTC,CASRLLEYGGETQYF
TRBJ2-3,TRBV7-8,.,.,TGTGCCAGCAACCGTCTAGGAGGTACGCAGTATTTT,CASNRLGGTQYF
TRBJ1-1,TRBV28,.,once,TGTGCCAGCAGTTTATACCCGACCAGGGACACTGAAGCTTTCTTT,CASSLYPTRDTEAFF
TRBJ2-5,TRBV25-1,.,.,TGTGCCAGCAGTGAATGGTCGCAGGGCTACCAAGAGACCCAGTACTTC,CASSEWSQGYQETQYF